This T cell receptor (beta chain) was sequenced during a study of post-analysis software for immune sequencing data. V was pared by 6 bases and J by 2 bases, with 22 bases between. This CDR3 contains 17 residues. Points on this clonotype: Its specificity is not known.

Study-wide findings and caveats: When patients were compared with controls, 5 or 6 TRBV segments were more frequent, TRBV5-6, TRBV5-1 and TRBV20-1 among them.

Prepared TCR beta cDNA libraries contained unique molecular identifiers. TCRdb re-derived calls from the PCR reads in MiXCR, one entry per CDR3 protein. The table lists hundreds of thousands of distinct CDR3 sequences, roughly 29% of them singletons, with under 0.7% in the top ten. This TCR was sampled from a girl under 18 with multiple sclerosis. The material sequenced was blood. V usage is TRBV12-3 or TRBV12-4 and J usage is TRBJ1-2; TRBD1 might be the D (6 bases). The CDR3 spells CASRTPVGGQENYGYTF. The DNA for the CDR3 is TGTGCCAGCAGAACCCCCGTCGGGGGGCAAGAAAACTATGGCTACACCTTC.